The clone carrying this T cell receptor (beta chain) was counted a few times. The record originates from a study of OX40 agonist ivuxolimab in advanced cancers. For the study at large: Every 2 weeks, patients got intravenous ivuxolimab at one of six dose levels (0.01-10 mg/kg).

The CDR3 totals 15 residues. Per the germline V gene, CDR1 is SGHVS and CDR2 is FQNEAQ. The V and J ends lost 2 bases and 0 bases respectively, with 5 bases between them. Generated by immunoSEQ multiplex PCR, the TCRdb table keeps only in-frame clones and is missing some. The sample lists tens of thousands of clones; approximately 86% were seen once. The V call is TRBV7-8, the J call TRBJ2-6; D remains unclear. The sequences come from CD4+ or CD8+ T cells sorted from blood, collected in a trial of the OX40 agonist ivuxolimab. The clonotype originates from an adult with an advanced solid tumor such as melanoma, head and neck, liver or kidney cancer. Written as DNA, the CDR3 is TGTGCCAGCAGCTTACGGGCCTCTGGGGCCAACGTCCTGACTTTC. Protein: CASSLRASGANVLTF.